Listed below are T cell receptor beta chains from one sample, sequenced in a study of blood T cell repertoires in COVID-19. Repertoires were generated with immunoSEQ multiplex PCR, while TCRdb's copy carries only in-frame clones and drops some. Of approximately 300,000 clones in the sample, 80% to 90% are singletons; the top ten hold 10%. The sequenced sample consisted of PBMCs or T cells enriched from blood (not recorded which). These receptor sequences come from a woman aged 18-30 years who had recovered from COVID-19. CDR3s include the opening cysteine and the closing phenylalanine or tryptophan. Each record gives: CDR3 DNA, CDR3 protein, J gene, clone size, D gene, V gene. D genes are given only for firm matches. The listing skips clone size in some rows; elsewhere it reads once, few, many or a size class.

DNA: TGTGCCAGCAGTGACAGGGTTGGCTACACCTTC
CDR3: CASSDRVGYTF
J: TRBJ1-2
size: -
D: TRBD1
V: TRBV12-3/TRBV12-4

DNA: TGTGCCAGCAGCCAAGACCTGGCGGGACAGCGGAATCAGCCCCAGCATTTT
CDR3: CASSQDLAGQRNQPQHF
J: TRBJ1-5
size: -
D: TRBD1
V: TRBV4-2

DNA: TGTGCCAGCAGCTTAGAGGGGCAGGGTGGAATCCTCGGGGAGCTGTTTTTT
CDR3: CASSLEGQGGILGELFF
J: TRBJ2-2
size: -
D: -
V: TRBV11-2

DNA: TGCGCCAGCAGCCTCCAGGGCGGCTATGGCTACACCTTC
CDR3: CASSLQGGYGYTF
J: TRBJ1-2
size: -
D: -
V: TRBV4-1

DNA: TGTGCCAGCAGCCCAGAATCGCCCAGCTACGAGCAGTACTTC
CDR3: CASSPESPSYEQYF
J: TRBJ2-7
size: -
D: -
V: TRBV6-5

DNA: TGTGCCAGCAGCTTCGAGGGAGACAATGAGCAGTTCTTC
CDR3: CASSFEGDNEQFF
J: TRBJ2-1
size: once
D: -
V: TRBV7-3

DNA: TGTGCCAGCAGCCCCTGGGGGGACAGGGGCAACTACGAGCAGTACTTC
CDR3: CASSPWGDRGNYEQYF
J: TRBJ2-7
size: -
D: TRBD1
V: TRBV7-6

DNA: TGTGCCAGTAGTCCTCGGCCGGGGAGTTTCTACAATGAGCAGTTCTTC
CDR3: CASSPRPGSFYNEQFF
J: TRBJ2-1
size: -
D: -
V: TRBV19

DNA: TGTGCCAGCAGTTTATACATTAATTCACCCCTCCACTTT
CDR3: CASSLYINSPLHF
J: TRBJ1-6
size: -
D: -
V: TRBV27

DNA: TGTGCCAGCAGCCCGGGACAGCTGAGCTCTGGAAACACCATATATTTT
CDR3: CASSPGQLSSGNTIYF
J: TRBJ1-3
size: -
D: TRBD1
V: TRBV5-4

DNA: TGTGCCAGCAGTTTAAAGTTTTGGGCGACTAACTATGGCTACACCTTC
CDR3: CASSLKFWATNYGYTF
J: TRBJ1-2
size: -
D: -
V: TRBV28

DNA: TGTGCCAGCAGCCAAGATAGGGGAGGCTACACCTTC
CDR3: CASSQDRGGYTF
J: TRBJ1-2
size: -
D: -
V: TRBV3-1/TRBV3-2

DNA: TGTGCCAGCAGCCGCAATCAGGGGAAGGGAGCTTTCTTT
CDR3: CASSRNQGKGAFF
J: TRBJ1-1
size: -
D: -
V: TRBV6-5

DNA: TGTGCCAGCAGTCTACGACAGTCTGGAAACACCATATATTTT
CDR3: CASSLRQSGNTIYF
J: TRBJ1-3
size: many
D: -
V: TRBV27

DNA: TGTGCCAGCAGCTTGGACGACTCTGAGCAGTTCTTC
CDR3: CASSLDDSEQFF
J: TRBJ2-1
size: many
D: -
V: TRBV5-8

DNA: TGCGCCAGCAGCTTTATAGCGGGGGTGAACACCGGGGAGCTGTTTTTT
CDR3: CASSFIAGVNTGELFF
J: TRBJ2-2
size: -
D: TRBD2
V: TRBV5-1

DNA: TGCGCCAGCAGCTTGGAGAGAAACTGGGCCGGGGGGATGGTTTATAGCAATCAGCCCCAGCATTTT
CDR3: CASSLERNWAGGMVYSNQPQHF
J: TRBJ1-5
size: few
D: -
V: TRBV5-1

DNA: TGTGCCAGCAGCCCAGGGAGGGATCTAGCGGGGGTCCACGAGCAGTACTTC
CDR3: CASSPGRDLAGVHEQYF
J: TRBJ2-7
size: -
D: TRBD2
V: TRBV11-3

DNA: TGCGCCAGCAGGGGACAGTCTAGGGGTGAAGCTTTCTTT
CDR3: CASRGQSRGEAFF
J: TRBJ1-1
size: few
D: TRBD1
V: TRBV10-1

DNA: TGTGCCAGCAGTTACTCCCTGGGCAGGGCGAATGGCTACACCTTC
CDR3: CASSYSLGRANGYTF
J: TRBJ1-2
size: once
D: -
V: TRBV6-5

DNA: TGTGCCTGGAGTTCGGGACAGGGAAATGACGAGCAGTACTTC
CDR3: CAWSSGQGNDEQYF
J: TRBJ2-7
size: -
D: TRBD1
V: TRBV30

DNA: TGTGCCAGCAGCTGGACTAGCGGGAGCTCCTACGAGCAGTACTTC
CDR3: CASSWTSGSSYEQYF
J: TRBJ2-7
size: -
D: TRBD2
V: TRBV7-9

DNA: TGTGCCAGCAGCCAATACCGACAGGGACGGCAGTACTTC
CDR3: CASSQYRQGRQYF
J: TRBJ2-7
size: -
D: TRBD1
V: TRBV14

DNA: TGTGCCAGCAGTGAAGGGCTCCCGGGGGAGGAGACCCAGTACTTC
CDR3: CASSEGLPGEETQYF
J: TRBJ2-5
size: -
D: -
V: TRBV25-1

DNA: TGTGCCAGCGGGCTAGCGGGGGGCTACAATGAGCAGTTCTTC
CDR3: CASGLAGGYNEQFF
J: TRBJ2-1
size: -
D: TRBD2
V: TRBV7-3

DNA: TGTGCCTGGACAGCTCCAGCGGGGGGTACTAATGAGCAGTTCTTC
CDR3: CAWTAPAGGTNEQFF
J: TRBJ2-1
size: -
D: TRBD2
V: TRBV30

DNA: TGTGCCAGCAGCCCCCCCGCGGGGGGATTCCAAGAGACCCAGTACTTC
CDR3: CASSPPAGGFQETQYF
J: TRBJ2-5
size: -
D: TRBD2
V: TRBV28

DNA: TGTGCCAGCAGTTCTAATGACTGGGACTCTTACAATGAGCAGTTCTTC
CDR3: CASSSNDWDSYNEQFF
J: TRBJ2-1
size: -
D: -
V: TRBV27

DNA: TGTGCCAGCAGCTTCGGAGACAGCTTCTATGGCTACACCTTC
CDR3: CASSFGDSFYGYTF
J: TRBJ1-2
size: -
D: -
V: TRBV11-2

DNA: TGTGCCAGTAGCCGCGAATCACCAGGGACAGGGGCTGAAGATACGCAGTATTTT
CDR3: CASSRESPGTGAEDTQYF
J: TRBJ2-3
size: -
D: TRBD1
V: TRBV19

DNA: TGTGCCAGTGGGAGGGGGTTCGACTATGGCTACACCTTC
CDR3: CASGRGFDYGYTF
J: TRBJ1-2
size: -
D: -
V: TRBV7-9

DNA: TGTGCCTGGAGTTCTGGGACAGGCAGGAGGGAGACCCAGTACTTC
CDR3: CAWSSGTGRRETQYF
J: TRBJ2-5
size: -
D: TRBD1
V: TRBV30

DNA: TGTGCCAGCAGCTTCGGGACTAGTATCAATGAGCAGTTCTTC
CDR3: CASSFGTSINEQFF
J: TRBJ2-1
size: -
D: TRBD2
V: TRBV11-2

DNA: TGTGCCAGCAGCTTACGGGGTCGGGAGACCCAGTACTTC
CDR3: CASSLRGRETQYF
J: TRBJ2-5
size: -
D: -
V: TRBV11-2

DNA: TGTGCCAGCAGCGTAGCTGGACTAGCGGACACAGATACGCAGTATTTT
CDR3: CASSVAGLADTDTQYF
J: TRBJ2-3
size: -
D: TRBD2
V: TRBV9

DNA: TGTGCCTGGAGTCCTCTGGGGAGCTCTGGGGCCAACGTCCTGACTTTC
CDR3: CAWSPLGSSGANVLTF
J: TRBJ2-6
size: -
D: -
V: TRBV30

DNA: TGTGCCAGCAGCCCCCAGGACAGGGACGGAGGCTACACCTTC
CDR3: CASSPQDRDGGYTF
J: TRBJ1-2
size: -
D: TRBD1
V: TRBV4-2

DNA: TGTGCCAGCAGCCAAGATCGGGGGGATACGCAGTATTTT
CDR3: CASSQDRGDTQYF
J: TRBJ2-3
size: -
D: -
V: TRBV3-1/TRBV3-2

DNA: TGTGCCAGCAGCCCGGGTCCAGCGGGAGAGAACAATGAGCAGTTCTTC
CDR3: CASSPGPAGENNEQFF
J: TRBJ2-1
size: -
D: TRBD2
V: TRBV5-4

DNA: TGTGCCAGCTTGGGGACTGAGTATAGCAATCAGCCCCAGCATTTT
CDR3: CASLGTEYSNQPQHF
J: TRBJ1-5
size: -
D: -
V: TRBV27